This T cell receptor (beta chain) was identified in a study of STAT3 mutations in large granular lymphocyte leukemia. About the research overall: Roughly two fifths of treated T-LGLL patients showed hematologic response to immunosuppression.

Assay: immunoSEQ multiplex PCR; the TCRdb copy retains only in-frame clones and omits some. The sample has about 4,600 clones; approximately 50% are singletons. General study findings and limits: Every T-cell large granular lymphocyte leukemia patient had at least one immunodominant TCR beta clonotype. All newly emerging clones after therapy were STAT3 wild type.

This clone was seen a few times. Its antigen is unidentified. The V gene's germline CDR1 is GTSNPN and CDR2 SVGIG (reference sequence). Unmatched junction bases numbered 4, after V lost 2 bases and J lost 3 bases. CDR3 length: 14 amino acids. The sequencing input was peripheral blood mononuclear cells. The sequence was collected from a male patient in his fifties or sixties with T-cell large granular lymphocyte leukemia. Some clones in this sample may be carry-over from other donors' samples. The V gene is TRBV30, the J gene TRBJ2-3, with 8 positions matching TRBD2. The CDR3, as DNA: TGTGCCTGGAGTCAAGCGGGAGCAACAGATACGCAGTATTTT. Protein: CAWSQAGATDTQYF.